The 21 T cell receptor beta chains below were found in one sample sequenced in a study of T cell changes during pregnancy in multiple sclerosis. The method was immunoSEQ multiplex PCR; TCRdb's version includes in-frame clones alone and lacks a portion of them. The table includes about 40,000 clones, 85% to 95% detected once. The sequencing used CD4+ T cells from peripheral blood mononuclear cells, collected in the third trimester of pregnancy. The receptor source for this set is a female donor with multiple sclerosis, enrolled in a pregnancy study.

The genes are TRBV19 and TRBJ2-7; 12 bases are a match to TRBD2. V gave up 5 bases and J gave up 6 bases; unmatched junction bases: 11. Germline CDR1 and CDR2: LNHDA and SQIVND (reference sequence). CDR3 size: 16 residues. The CDR3 DNA is TGTGCCAGTAGTGTCCTTGCTAGCGGGAGGGCCACCGAGCAGTACTTC. Translation gives CASSVLASGRATEQYF.

This chain links TRBV11-2 with TRBJ1-2, with 7 nucleotides matching TRBD1. CDR1 is SGHAT and CDR2 is FQNNGV in the germline V gene. Losses at the gene ends were 2 bases for V and 2 bases for J; bases not matched to a gene: 2. The CDR3 loop spans 14 amino acids. CDR3 DNA: TGTGCCAGCAGCTTACTACAGGGGAACTATGGCTACACCTTC. This gives the protein CASSLLQGNYGYTF.

The chain is built from TRBV18 and TRBJ1-1; TRBD1 matches at 9 bases. CDR3 length equals 14 residues. Germline V gene sequence: CDR1 KGHSH, CDR2 LQKENI. With V trimmed by 3 bases and J by 7 bases, 6 bases remained unmatched. The CDR3 reads CASSPSQGAIEAFF. CDR3 nucleotides: TGTGCCAGCTCACCGTCACAGGGGGCAATTGAAGCTTTCTTT.

The gene calls are TRBV12-5 and TRBJ2-1; a possible D gene is TRBD2 (6 bases). The germline V gene encodes CDR1 LGHNT and CDR2 FRNRAP. The ends were cut back, 6 bases at V and 3 bases at J, with 12 bases in the middle. The CDR3 totals 14 residues. CDR3 bases: TGTGCTAGTGGCCCGGGACTCCTCTACAATGAGCAGTTCTTC. Encoded protein: CASGPGLLYNEQFF.

This chain connects TRBV2 to TRBJ2-7; 7 bases line up with TRBD2. The CDR3 is made up of 14 amino acids. Trimming cost V 8 bases and J 2 bases; bases outside gene matches: 9. CDR1 SNHLY and CDR2 FYNNEI come from the germline V gene. The CDR3 region is CASSAGVPTYEQYF. In nucleotides, the CDR3 is TGTGCCAGCTCCGCGGGAGTCCCGACCTACGAGCAGTACTTC.

The chain employs TRBV7-2 and TRBJ2-2; TRBD2 matches 9 bases. The CDR3 is 19 amino acids. The germline gives CDR1 SGHTA, CDR2 FQGNSA. The trim removed 5 bases at V and 12 bases at J, leaving 25 bases unmatched. CDR3 protein: CASSTQAIAGARTSPKLFF. The DNA for the CDR3 is TGTGCCAGCAGCACCCAGGCGATAGCGGGGGCCCGCACCTCCCCAAAGCTGTTTTTT.

CDR3 amino acids: CASTSGQGREETQYF. CDR3 nucleotide sequence: TGTGCCAGCACCTCCGGACAGGGCCGTGAAGAGACCCAGTACTTC. This chain links TRBV11-2 with TRBJ2-5; TRBD1 matches 8 bases. V trimming: 7 bases; J trimming: 3 bases; junction bases outside the gene matches: 10. The germline V gene encodes CDR1 SGHAT and CDR2 FQNNGV. The CDR3 contains 15 residues.

This chain uses TRBV7-3 with TRBJ2-2; D possibly corresponds to TRBD1 (6 bases). The CDR3 runs to 15 residues. V was cut by 0 bases and J by 5 bases, with 10 bases left in between. Germline assignment: CDR1 SGHTA and CDR2 FQGTGA. DNA for the CDR3: TGTGCCAGCAGCTTAACGGGGGCTAATACCGGGGAGCTGTTTTTT. Protein sequence: CASSLTGANTGELFF. The full variable domain, its missing parts supplied by reference TRBV7-3 and TRBJ2-2, is GAGVSQTPSNKVTEKGKYVELRCDPISGHTALYWYRQSLGQGPEFLIYFQGTGAADDSGLPNDRFFAVRPEGSVSTLKIQRTERGDSAVYLCASSLTGANTGELFFGEGSRLTVL.

The V gene is TRBV10-3, the J gene TRBJ2-7; D may be TRBD1 (6 bases). The CDR3 consists of 14 residues. The germline V gene has CDR1 ENHRY and CDR2 SYGVKD. V lost 6 bases and J 6 bases, leaving 18 bases between the germline ends. The CDR3 DNA follows: TGTGCCATCAGCCTACACAGGGAAATGGCCGAGCAGTACTTC. Translation gives CAISLHREMAEQYF.

V and J are TRBV7-2 and TRBJ1-6; D is undetermined. The CDR3 extends over 14 amino acids. Per the germline V gene, CDR1 is SGHTA and CDR2 is FQGNSA. The ends were cut back, 2 bases at V and 7 bases at J, with 9 bases in the middle. The CDR3 region is CASSLKPGNSPLHF. The CDR3 DNA is TGTGCCAGCAGCTTAAAACCGGGGAATTCACCCCTCCACTTT.

The V gene is TRBV5-1, the J gene TRBJ2-7, with 7 bases matching TRBD2. The germline V gene has CDR1 SGHRS and CDR2 YFSETQ. V lost 4 bases to trimming and J lost 4 bases; unmatched junction nucleotides: 11. This CDR3 contains 15 residues. The CDR3 spells CASSEAGVGGYEQYF. The CDR3 DNA follows: TGCGCCAGCAGCGAGGCGGGAGTGGGTGGTTACGAGCAGTACTTC.

This sequence joins TRBV9 and TRBJ2-7, with 7 bases aligning to TRBD1. The V gene's germline CDR1 is SGDLS and CDR2 YYNGEE. The V and J ends lost 3 bases and 4 bases, in that order; junction bases with no gene match: 4. CDR3 size: 13 residues. The CDR3 region has the DNA TGTGCCAGCAGCGGACAGGGTTTTTACGAGCAGTACTTC. Its protein product is CASSGQGFYEQYF. The complete variable domain, with remaining parts taken from reference TRBV9 and TRBJ2-7, reads DSGVTQTPKHLITATGQRVTLRCSPRSGDLSVYWYQQSLDQGLQFLIQYYNGEERAKGNILERFSAQQFPDLHSELNLSSLELGDSALYFCASSGQGFYEQYFGPGTRLTVT.

The CDR3 region has the DNA TGTGCCAGCAGCCAAGATCGGGGTTTTGGCGGGGGGTACGTAGCCCAGTACTTC. This sequence encodes CASSQDRGFGGGYVAQYF. The rearrangement uses TRBV4-2 and TRBJ2-5, with 8 bases that match TRBD2. Germline V lookup: CDR1 LGHNA, CDR2 YNFKEQ. V lost 0 bases to trimming and J lost 9 bases; unmatched junction nucleotides: 18. The CDR3 runs to 18 residues.

The rearrangement uses TRBV11-2 and TRBJ2-7; D is possibly TRBD1 (6 bases). CDR1 is SGHAT, CDR2 FQNNGV, per germline. V dropped 4 bases and J dropped 6 bases, with 13 bases sitting between them. CDR3 size: 13 residues. CDR3 amino acids: CASSSHRETEQYF. In DNA, the CDR3 is TGTGCCAGCAGCTCCCACAGGGAGACCGAGCAGTACTTC.

This rearrangement joins TRBV11-2 to TRBJ2-1; TRBD2 matches at 10 bases. The germline V gene has CDR1 SGHAT and CDR2 FQNNGV. V was pared by 3 bases and J by 6 bases, with 5 bases of the junction left unmatched. This CDR3 is 15 amino acids long. CDR3 protein: CASSLKRGGFNEQFF. The CDR3 DNA is TGTGCCAGCAGCTTGAAGCGGGGGGGCTTCAATGAGCAGTTCTTC.

The V call is TRBV9, the J call TRBJ1-3; 9 bases fit TRBD1. With 0 bases clipped from V and 4 bases from J, the junction kept 5 bases outside the gene matches. CDR1 is SGDLS and CDR2 is YYNGEE in the germline V gene. There are 16 residues in the CDR3. For the CDR3, the DNA is TGTGCCAGCAGCGTAGGACAGGGGGGGTTGGGAAACACCATATATTTT. Protein: CASSVGQGGLGNTIYF.

The rearrangement uses TRBV30 and TRBJ1-5; D is ambiguous. Germline assignment: CDR1 GTSNPN and CDR2 SVGIG (reference sequence). Trimming pared 0 bases from V and 5 bases from J, leaving 11 bases between. The CDR3 sequence is 14 residues long. CDR3 loop: CAWSVRGGHQPQHF. The CDR3 nucleotides read TGTGCCTGGAGTGTACGGGGAGGGCATCAGCCCCAGCATTTT.

Worth noting for this clone: Other DNA sequences in this specimen translate into the identical CDR3. The rearrangement links TRBV4-2 to TRBJ2-7; 8 bases are shared with TRBD1. CDR1 is LGHNA and CDR2 is YNFKEQ in the germline V gene. J was trimmed by 3 bases and V by 4 bases; bases with no gene match: 5. The CDR3 has 14 residues. The DNA for the CDR3 is TGTGCCAGCAGCCCCGGGACAGGACGCTACGAGCAGTACTTC. It is translated as CASSPGTGRYEQYF.

The chain employs TRBV28 and TRBJ2-7; a possible D gene is TRBD1 (5 bases). The V gene lost 6 bases and the J gene lost 7 bases, with 19 bases spanning the gap. This CDR3 region has 14 residues. CDR1 is MDHEN and CDR2 is SYDVKM in the germline V gene. In DNA form, the CDR3 reads TGTGCCAGCAGCTTAACAGGTGTAACGAGGGAGCAGTACTTC. This codes for CASSLTGVTREQYF.

The chain is built from TRBV6-5 and TRBJ2-7; D is uncertain. Trimming removed 8 bases from V and 0 bases from J, with 17 bases in between. CDR3 length: 15 residues. The germline gives CDR1 MNHEY, CDR2 SVGAGI. CDR3 residues: CASGPTSVGSYEQYF. Written as DNA, the CDR3 is TGTGCCAGCGGGCCCACATCGGTAGGCTCCTACGAGCAGTACTTC.

The V gene is TRBV5-1, the J gene TRBJ2-7; maybe TRBD1 (6 bases). This CDR3 has 13 amino acids. Germline V CDR1 and CDR2: SGHRS, YFSETQ. Trimming removed 6 bases from V and 2 bases from J, with 12 bases in between. The CDR3 DNA reads TGCGCCAGCACAAGGGCAGGGGCCTACGAGCAGTACTTC. It yields the protein CASTRAGAYEQYF.